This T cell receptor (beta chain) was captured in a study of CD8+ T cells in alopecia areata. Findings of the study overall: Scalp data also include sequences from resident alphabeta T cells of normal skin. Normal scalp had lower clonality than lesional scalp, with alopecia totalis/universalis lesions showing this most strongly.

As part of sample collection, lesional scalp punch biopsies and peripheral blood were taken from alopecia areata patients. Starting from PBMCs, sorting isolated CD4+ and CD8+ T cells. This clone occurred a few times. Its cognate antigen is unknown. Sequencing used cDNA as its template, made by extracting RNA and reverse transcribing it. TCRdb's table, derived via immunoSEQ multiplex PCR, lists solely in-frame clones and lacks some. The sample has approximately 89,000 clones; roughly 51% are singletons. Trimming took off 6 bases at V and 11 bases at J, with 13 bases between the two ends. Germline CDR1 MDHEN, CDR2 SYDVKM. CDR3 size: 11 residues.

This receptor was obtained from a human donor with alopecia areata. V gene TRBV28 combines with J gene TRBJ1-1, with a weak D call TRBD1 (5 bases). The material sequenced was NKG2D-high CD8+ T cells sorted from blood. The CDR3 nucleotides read TGTGCCAGCAGGCAGGGACTTGTGGCTTTCTTT. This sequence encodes CASRQGLVAFF.